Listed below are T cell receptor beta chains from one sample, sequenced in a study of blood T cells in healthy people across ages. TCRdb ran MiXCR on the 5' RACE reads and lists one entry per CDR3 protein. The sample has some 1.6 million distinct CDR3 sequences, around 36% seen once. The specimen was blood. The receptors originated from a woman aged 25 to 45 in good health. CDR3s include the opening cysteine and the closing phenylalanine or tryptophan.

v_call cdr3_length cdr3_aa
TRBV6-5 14 CASSPFGRAYEQYF
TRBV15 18 CATSRDRLAGVYYNEQFF
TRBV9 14 CASSGAGGPYDQYF
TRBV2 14 CASGGTGSNNEQFF
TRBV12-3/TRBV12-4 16 CASSKGSGGGTDTQYF
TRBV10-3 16 CAISVTSGETTDTQYF
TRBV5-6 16 CASSHFRGFSSYEQYF
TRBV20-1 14 CSARKFQSSQPQHF
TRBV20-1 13 CSARDYEDWGYTF
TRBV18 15 CASSPVAGVMDEQFF
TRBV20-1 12 CSARVYEKEQFF
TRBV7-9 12 CASSFGADTQYF
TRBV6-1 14 CASSEQGIGYEQYF
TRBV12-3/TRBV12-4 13 CASSFGRTDTQYF
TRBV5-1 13 CASSLSNRDTQYF
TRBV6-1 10 CASSTYEQYF
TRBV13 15 CASSFRGGGLNEQFF
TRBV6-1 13 CASARRGANVLTF
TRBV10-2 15 CASSPTGAVGYGYTF
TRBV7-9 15 CASSLGDRGVDTQYF
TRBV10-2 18 CASSESRLAGGPTYEQYF
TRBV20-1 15 CSARERTAPTYEQYF
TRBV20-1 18 CSARDRLAGSSGANVLTF
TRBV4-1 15 CASSPFSSGRYEQYF
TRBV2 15 CASRSSGSSNNEQFF
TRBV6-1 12 CASTPGQWGYTF
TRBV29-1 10 CSVADREAFF
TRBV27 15 CATESRDKLITEAFF
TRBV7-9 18 CASSTLPGQGAGGNTIYF
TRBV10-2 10 CASRGDGQYF